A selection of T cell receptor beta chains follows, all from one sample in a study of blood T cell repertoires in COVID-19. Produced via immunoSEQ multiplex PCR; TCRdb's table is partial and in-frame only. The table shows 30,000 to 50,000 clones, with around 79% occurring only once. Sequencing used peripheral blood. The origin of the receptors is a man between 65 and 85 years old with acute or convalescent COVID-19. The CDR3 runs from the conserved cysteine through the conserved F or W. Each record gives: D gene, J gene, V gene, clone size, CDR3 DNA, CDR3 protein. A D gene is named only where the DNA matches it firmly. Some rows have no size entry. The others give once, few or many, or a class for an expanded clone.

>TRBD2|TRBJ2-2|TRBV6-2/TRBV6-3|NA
TGTGCCAGCAGTTATGGCGGGAGTATGGTCGGGGAGCTGTTTTTT
CASSYGGSMVGELFF
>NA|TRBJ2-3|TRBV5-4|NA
TGTGCCAGCAGCTTGGCGATAGGTCAGGGCACAGATACGCAGTATTTT
CASSLAIGQGTDTQYF
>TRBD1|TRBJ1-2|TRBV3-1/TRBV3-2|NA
TGTGCCAGCAGCAACAGGGGGGCTGGCTACACCTTC
CASSNRGAGYTF
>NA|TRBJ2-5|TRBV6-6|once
TGTGCCAGCAGTCCCCCGGAGCGCAGGAGGGAGACCCAGTACTTC
CASSPPERRRETQYF
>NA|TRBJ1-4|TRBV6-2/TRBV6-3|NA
TGTGCCAGCAGTCCCCCCCGACGGGTCGGAGAAAAACTGTTTTTT
CASSPPRRVGEKLFF
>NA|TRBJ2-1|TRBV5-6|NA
TGTGCCAGCAGCTTGGGGCGGGATCTCTACAATGAGCAGTTCTTC
CASSLGRDLYNEQFF
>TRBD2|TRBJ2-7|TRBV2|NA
TGTGCCAGCAGTCCCGGACTAGCAGCTACCTACGAGCAGTACTTC
CASSPGLAATYEQYF
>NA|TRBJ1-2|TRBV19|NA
TGTGCCAGTAGTATAGATCGGCAGGGGATTGGCTACACCTTC
CASSIDRQGIGYTF
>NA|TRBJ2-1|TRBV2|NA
TGTGCCAGCAGTTATGACAATGAGCAGTTCTTC
CASSYDNEQFF
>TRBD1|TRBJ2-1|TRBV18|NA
TGTGCCAGCTGGGGACAGGTTCTCGGGAATGAGCAGTTCTTC
CASWGQVLGNEQFF
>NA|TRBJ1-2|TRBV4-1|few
TGCGCCAGCAGCCAAGATCAGGGCTTTGGCTACACCTTC
CASSQDQGFGYTF
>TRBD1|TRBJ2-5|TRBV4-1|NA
TGCGCCAGCAGCTCAAGACAGGGGCAAGAGACCCAGTACTTC
CASSSRQGQETQYF
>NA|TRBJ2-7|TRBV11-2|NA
TGTGCCAGCAGCTCATCTCCCGGGAACTACGAGCAGTACTTC
CASSSSPGNYEQYF
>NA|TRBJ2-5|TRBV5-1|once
TGCGCCAGCAGTCGAGGGGGAGAGACCCAGTACTTC
CASSRGGETQYF
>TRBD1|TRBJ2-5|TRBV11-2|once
TGTGCCAGCAGCCTTTGGAAACACCGGGACAGGGGGCTGGAGACCCAGTACTTC
CASSLWKHRDRGLETQYF
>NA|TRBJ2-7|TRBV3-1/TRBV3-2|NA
TGTGCCAGCAGCCACGACAGCGACGAGCAGTACTTC
CASSHDSDEQYF
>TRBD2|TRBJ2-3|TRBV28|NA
TGTGCCAGCAGTTTATACTCTAGCGGGAGGGCGAGCACAGATACGCAGTATTTT
CASSLYSSGRASTDTQYF
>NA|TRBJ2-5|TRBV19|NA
TGTGCCAGTAGTATAGGCGGGACAGTCGAAGAGACCCAGTACTTC
CASSIGGTVEETQYF
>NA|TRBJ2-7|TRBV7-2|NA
TGTGCCAGCAGCTTTCAGGGGCGCTACGAGCAGTACTTC
CASSFQGRYEQYF
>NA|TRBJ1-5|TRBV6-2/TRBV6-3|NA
TGTGCCAGCAGCCCGGACGGGAATCCGGTCCCCCAGCATTTT
CASSPDGNPVPQHF
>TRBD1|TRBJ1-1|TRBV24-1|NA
TGTGCCACCAGTGACTCGGACAGGGAAGCTTTCTTT
CATSDSDREAFF
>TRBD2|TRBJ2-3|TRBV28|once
TGTGCCATGTCGACTAGCGGGAGGGATACGCAGTATTTT
CAMSTSGRDTQYF
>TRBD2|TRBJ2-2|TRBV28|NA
TGTGCCAGCAGTTTAGAAGCGGGAGGTTACACCGGGGAGCTGTTTTTT
CASSLEAGGYTGELFF